The present T cell receptor (beta chain) was sequenced within a study of blood T cell repertoires in COVID-19. Study in general: PBMCs, B-cell-depleted T cells, or T cells provided the cDNA or gDNA that made up the material.

Only in-frame clones appear in the TCRdb table, and some are missing; sequencing was by immunoSEQ multiplex PCR. The sample includes about 390,000 clones, about 86% of them seen just once. V lost 6 bases to trimming and J lost 0 bases, with 12 bases between them. CDR3 length: 16 amino acids. CDR1 is LNHNV and CDR2 is YYDKDF in the germline V gene (reference sequence). The study recruited people aged about 18 to 90 years across some 23 US areas. Cohort placement rested on clinical history that participants reported themselves. Sequenced: PBMCs or T cells enriched from blood (not recorded which). The rearrangement joins TRBV15 to TRBJ1-6; unclear D gene. This TCR was sampled from a woman aged 50 to 60 who had recovered from COVID-19. CDR3 bases: TGTGCCACCAGGATTACTAGGAGCTCCTATAATTCACCCCTCCACTTT. This sequence encodes CATRITRSSYNSPLHF.